The clone carrying this T cell receptor beta chain is judged medium-sized. No antigen is known for it. The data stem from a study of PD-1 blockade in classical Hodgkin lymphoma. Study results and caveats: Before treatment, complete responders showed about the same diversity as newly diagnosed patients. As was reported, newly diagnosed patients showed lower baseline TCR diversity than healthy donors did.

CDR3 size: 16 residues. Every patient had relapsed following autologous stem cell transplantation, and cohorts differed in brentuximab vedotin exposure. The table came from immunoSEQ multiplex PCR; TCRdb's copy has only in-frame clones and leaves some out. The table shows 20,000 to 25,000 clones, with roughly 75% occurring only once. This specimen was peripheral blood mononuclear cells (PBMCs), taken before the second cycle of nivolumab. The chain has TRBV21-1 and TRBJ2-3. TRBV21-1 is deemed a pseudogene. The sequence came from a human donor with classical Hodgkin lymphoma. CDR3: CASSKQAQDFTDTQYF. As DNA, the CDR3 is TGTGCCAGCAGCAAACAGGCACAGGACTTCACAGATACGCAGTATTTT.